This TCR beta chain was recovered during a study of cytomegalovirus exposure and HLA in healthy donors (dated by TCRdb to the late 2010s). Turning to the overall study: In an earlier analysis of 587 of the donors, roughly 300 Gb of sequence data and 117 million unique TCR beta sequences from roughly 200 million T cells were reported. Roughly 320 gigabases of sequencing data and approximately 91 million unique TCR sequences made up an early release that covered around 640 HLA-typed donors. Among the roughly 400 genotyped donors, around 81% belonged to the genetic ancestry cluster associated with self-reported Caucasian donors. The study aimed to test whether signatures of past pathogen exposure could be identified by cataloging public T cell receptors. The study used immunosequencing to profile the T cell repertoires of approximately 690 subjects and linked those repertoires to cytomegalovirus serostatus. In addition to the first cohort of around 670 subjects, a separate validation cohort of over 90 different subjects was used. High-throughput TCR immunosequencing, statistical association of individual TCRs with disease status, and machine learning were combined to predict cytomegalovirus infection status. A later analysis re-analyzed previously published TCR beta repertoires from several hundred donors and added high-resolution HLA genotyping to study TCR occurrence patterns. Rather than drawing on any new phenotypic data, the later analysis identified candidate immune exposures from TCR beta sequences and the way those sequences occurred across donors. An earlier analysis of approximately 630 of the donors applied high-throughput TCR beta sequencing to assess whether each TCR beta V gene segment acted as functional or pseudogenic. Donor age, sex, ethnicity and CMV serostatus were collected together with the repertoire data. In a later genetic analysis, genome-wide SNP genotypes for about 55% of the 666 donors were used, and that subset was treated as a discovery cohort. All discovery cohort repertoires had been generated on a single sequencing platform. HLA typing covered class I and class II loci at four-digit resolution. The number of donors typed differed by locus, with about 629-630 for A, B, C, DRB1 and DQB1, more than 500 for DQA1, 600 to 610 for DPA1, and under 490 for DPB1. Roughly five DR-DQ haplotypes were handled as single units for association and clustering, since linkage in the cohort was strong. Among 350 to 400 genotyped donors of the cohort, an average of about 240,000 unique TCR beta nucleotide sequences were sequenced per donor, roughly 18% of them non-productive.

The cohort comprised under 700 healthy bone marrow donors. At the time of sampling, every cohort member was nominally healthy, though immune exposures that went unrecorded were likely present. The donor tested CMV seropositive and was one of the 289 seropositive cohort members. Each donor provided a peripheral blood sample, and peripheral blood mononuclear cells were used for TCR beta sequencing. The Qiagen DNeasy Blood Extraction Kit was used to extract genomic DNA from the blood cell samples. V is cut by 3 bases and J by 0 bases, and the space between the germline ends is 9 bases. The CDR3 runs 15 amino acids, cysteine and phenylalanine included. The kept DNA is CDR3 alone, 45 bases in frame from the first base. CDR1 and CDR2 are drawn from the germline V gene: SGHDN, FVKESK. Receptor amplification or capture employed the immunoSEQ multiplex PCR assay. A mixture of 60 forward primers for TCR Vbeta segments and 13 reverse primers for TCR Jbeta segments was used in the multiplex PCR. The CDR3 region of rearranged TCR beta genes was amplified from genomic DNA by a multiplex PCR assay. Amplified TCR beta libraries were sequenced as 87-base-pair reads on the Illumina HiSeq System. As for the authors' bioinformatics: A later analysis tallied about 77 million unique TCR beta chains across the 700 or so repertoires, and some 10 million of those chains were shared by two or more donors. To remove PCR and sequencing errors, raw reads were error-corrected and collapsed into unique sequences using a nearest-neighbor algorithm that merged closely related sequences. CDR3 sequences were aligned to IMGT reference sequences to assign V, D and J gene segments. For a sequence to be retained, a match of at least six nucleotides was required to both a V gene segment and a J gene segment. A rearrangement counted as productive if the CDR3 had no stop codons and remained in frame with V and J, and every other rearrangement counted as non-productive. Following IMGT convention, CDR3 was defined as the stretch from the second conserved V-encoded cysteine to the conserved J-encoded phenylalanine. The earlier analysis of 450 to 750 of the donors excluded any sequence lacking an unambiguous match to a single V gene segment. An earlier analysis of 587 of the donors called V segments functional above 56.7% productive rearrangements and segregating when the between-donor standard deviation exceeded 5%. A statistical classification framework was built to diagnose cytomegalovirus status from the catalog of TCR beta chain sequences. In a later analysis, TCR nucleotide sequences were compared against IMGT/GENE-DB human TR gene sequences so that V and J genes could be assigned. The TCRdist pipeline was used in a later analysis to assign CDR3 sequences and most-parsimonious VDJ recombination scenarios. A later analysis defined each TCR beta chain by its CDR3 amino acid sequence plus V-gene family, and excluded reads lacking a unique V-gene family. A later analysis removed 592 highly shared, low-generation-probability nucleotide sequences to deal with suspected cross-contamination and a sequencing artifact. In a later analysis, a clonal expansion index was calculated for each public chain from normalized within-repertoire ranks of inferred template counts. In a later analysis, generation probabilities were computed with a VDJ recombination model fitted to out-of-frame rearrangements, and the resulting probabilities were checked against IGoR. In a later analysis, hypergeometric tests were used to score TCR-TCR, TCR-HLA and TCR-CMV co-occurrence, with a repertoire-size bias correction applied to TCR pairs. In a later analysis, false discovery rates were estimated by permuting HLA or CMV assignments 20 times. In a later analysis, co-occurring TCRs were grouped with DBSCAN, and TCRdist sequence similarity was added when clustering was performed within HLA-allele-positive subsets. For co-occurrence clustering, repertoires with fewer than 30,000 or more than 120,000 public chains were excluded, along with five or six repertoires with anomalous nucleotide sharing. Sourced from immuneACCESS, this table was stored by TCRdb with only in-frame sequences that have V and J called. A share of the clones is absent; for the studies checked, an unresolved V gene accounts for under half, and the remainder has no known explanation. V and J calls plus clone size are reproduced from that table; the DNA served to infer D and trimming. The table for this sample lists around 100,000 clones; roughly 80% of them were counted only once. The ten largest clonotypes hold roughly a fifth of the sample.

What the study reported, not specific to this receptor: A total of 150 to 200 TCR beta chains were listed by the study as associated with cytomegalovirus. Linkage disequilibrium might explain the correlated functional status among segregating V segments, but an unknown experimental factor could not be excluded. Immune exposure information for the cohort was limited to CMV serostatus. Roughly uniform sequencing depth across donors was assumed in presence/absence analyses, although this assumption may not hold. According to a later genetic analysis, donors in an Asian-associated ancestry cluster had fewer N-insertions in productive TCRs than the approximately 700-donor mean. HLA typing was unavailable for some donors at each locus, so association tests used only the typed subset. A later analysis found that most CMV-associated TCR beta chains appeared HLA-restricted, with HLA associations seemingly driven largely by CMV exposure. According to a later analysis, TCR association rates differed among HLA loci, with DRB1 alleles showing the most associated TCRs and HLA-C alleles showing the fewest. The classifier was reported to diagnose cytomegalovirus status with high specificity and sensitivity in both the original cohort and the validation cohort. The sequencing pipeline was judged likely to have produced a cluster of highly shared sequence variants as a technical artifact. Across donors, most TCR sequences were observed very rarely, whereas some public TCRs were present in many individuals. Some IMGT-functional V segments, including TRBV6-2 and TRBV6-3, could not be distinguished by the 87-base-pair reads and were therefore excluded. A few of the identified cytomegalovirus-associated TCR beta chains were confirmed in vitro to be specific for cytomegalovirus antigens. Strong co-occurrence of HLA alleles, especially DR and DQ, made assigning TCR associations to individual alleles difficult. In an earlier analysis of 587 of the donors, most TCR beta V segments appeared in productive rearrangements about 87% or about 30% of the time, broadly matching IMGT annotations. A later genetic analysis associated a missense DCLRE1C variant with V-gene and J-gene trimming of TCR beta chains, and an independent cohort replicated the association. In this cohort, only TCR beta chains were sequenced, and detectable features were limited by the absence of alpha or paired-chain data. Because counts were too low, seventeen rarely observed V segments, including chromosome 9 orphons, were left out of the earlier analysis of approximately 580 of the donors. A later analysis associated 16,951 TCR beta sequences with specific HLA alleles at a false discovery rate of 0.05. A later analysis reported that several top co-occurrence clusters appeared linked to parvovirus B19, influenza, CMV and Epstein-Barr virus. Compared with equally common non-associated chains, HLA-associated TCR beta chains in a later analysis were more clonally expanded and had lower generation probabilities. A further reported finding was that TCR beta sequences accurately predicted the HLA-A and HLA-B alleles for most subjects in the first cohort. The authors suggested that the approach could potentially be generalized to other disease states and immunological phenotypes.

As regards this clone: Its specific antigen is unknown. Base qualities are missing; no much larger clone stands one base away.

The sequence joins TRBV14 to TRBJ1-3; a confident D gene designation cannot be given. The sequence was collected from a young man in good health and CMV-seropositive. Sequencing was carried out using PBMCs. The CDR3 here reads CASSQRLSSGNTIYF. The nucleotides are TGTGCCAGCAGCCAGCGCCTGAGCTCTGGAAACACCATATATTTT. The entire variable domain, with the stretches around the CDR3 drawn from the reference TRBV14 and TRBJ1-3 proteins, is EAGVTQFPSHSVIEKGQTVTLRCDPISGHDNLYWYRRVMGKEIKFLLHFVKESKQDESGMPNNRFLAERTGGTYSTLKVQPAELEDSGVYFCASSQRLSSGNTIYFGEGSWLTVV.